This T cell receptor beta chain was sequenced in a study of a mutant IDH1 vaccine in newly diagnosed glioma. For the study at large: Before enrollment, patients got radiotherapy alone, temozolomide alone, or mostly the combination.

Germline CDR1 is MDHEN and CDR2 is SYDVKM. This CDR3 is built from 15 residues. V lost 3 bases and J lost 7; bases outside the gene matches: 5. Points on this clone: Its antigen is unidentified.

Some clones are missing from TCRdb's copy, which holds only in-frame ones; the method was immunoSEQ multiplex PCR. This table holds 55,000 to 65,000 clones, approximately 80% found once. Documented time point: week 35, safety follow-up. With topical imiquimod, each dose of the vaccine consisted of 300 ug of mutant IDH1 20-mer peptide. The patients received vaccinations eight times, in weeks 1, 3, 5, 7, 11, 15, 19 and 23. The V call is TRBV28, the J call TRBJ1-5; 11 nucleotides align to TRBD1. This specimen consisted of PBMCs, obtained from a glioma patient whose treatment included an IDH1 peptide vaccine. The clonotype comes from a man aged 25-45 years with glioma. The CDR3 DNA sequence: TGTGCCAGCAGTTTCCGGACAGGGGGCGGACAGCCCCAGCATTTT. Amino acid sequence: CASSFRTGGGQPQHF.